Shown below are 9 T cell receptor beta chains from a single sample sequenced in a study of spatial heterogeneity in lung cancer. The time point was: sample taken at primary tumor resection. TCRdb processed the 5' RACE reads anew with MiXCR; each CDR3 protein has one entry. The table shows roughly 79,000 distinct CDR3 sequences, with roughly 8% occurring only once. The sequences come from PBMCs, collected at surgery. Receptors originate from a male donor with early-stage non-small cell lung cancer.

V usage is TRBV14 and J usage is TRBJ2-2, with a weak D call TRBD1 (5 bases). CDR3 size: 14 residues. Looked up from germline, CDR1 is SGHDN and CDR2 is FVKESK. Between the trimmed V and J ends, which lost 9 bases and 0 bases, there was a span of 11 bases. The CDR3: CASIRQTNTGELFF. The CDR3 region has the DNA TGTGCCAGTATCAGACAGACGAACACCGGGGAGCTGTTTTTT.

This clonotype was recorded at least ten times. The junction does not match germline at one end; this may be a read error. The gene calls are TRBV27 and TRBJ2-1; 9 bases map to TRBD2. Germline V gives CDR1 MNHEY, CDR2 SMNVEV (reference sequence). The CDR3 covers 14 residues. The CDR3 coding sequence is TGTGCCAGCACTTTAGGGACTAGCCACAATGAGCAGTTCTTC. Its translation is CASTLGTSHNEQFF.

This chain uses TRBV7-3 with TRBJ2-1; maybe TRBD2 (6 bases). V lost 5 bases to trimming and J lost 0 bases, with 14 bases between them. The CDR3 has 16 residues. Germline V gene data show CDR1 as SGHTA and CDR2 as FQGTGA. In DNA form, the CDR3 reads TGTGCCAGCAGCCCCGGGAGCGCTAGCTCCTACAATGAGCAGTTCTTC. It translates to CASSPGSASSYNEQFF.

This clonotype was seen ten or more times. The rearrangement uses TRBV7-9 and TRBJ2-7; no clear D. V lost 1 base to trimming and J lost 3 bases, with 10 bases between them. Germline CDR1 SEHNR, CDR2 FQNEAQ (reference sequence). The CDR3 consists of 14 residues. CDR3 amino acids: CASSLGGSIYEQYF. CDR3 coding DNA: TGTGCCAGCAGCTTAGGGGGTAGTATCTACGAGCAGTACTTC. Together with reference TRBV7-9 and TRBJ2-7, the CDR3 gives the full variable domain: DTGVSQNPRHKITKRGQNVTFRCDPISEHNRLYWYRQTLGQGPEFLTYFQNEAQLEKSRLLSDRFSAERPKGSFSTLEIQRTEQGDSAMYLCASSLGGSIYEQYFGPGTRLTVT.

The table lists this clonotype with many counts. This chain joins TRBV30 and TRBJ2-5; D not resolved. Germline V CDR1 and CDR2: GTSNPN, SVGIG (reference sequence). The CDR3 is 14 amino acids. V dropped 5 bases and J dropped 0 bases, with 13 bases sitting between them. As DNA, the CDR3 is TGTGCCTGGGTGAGGATCACCAACCAAGAGACCCAGTACTTC. This encodes CAWVRITNQETQYF.

This clonotype was recorded at least ten times. The V gene is TRBV29-1, the J gene TRBJ1-4, with 8 bases aligning to TRBD1. The germline V gene has CDR1 SQVTM and CDR2 ANQGSEA. The CDR3 sequence is 15 residues long. The V segment lost 4 bases and the J segment 6 bases; nucleotides outside the gene matches: 10. In DNA, the CDR3 is TGCAGCGTTGGCACAACAGGGGGAGAATATGAAAAACTGTTTTTT. Translated: CSVGTTGGEYEKLFF.

The chain joins TRBV5-1 to TRBJ2-5, with unresolved D. V lost 0 bases to trimming and J lost 0 bases, with 9 bases between them. Germline assignment: CDR1 SGHRS and CDR2 YFSETQ. There are 15 residues in the CDR3. The CDR3 DNA reads TGCGCCAGCAGCTTGGGAGTGGGATACCAAGAGACCCAGTACTTC. Encoded protein: CASSLGVGYQETQYF.

This clonotype was counted at least ten times. The chain couples TRBV20-1 to TRBJ2-3; 8 nucleotides match TRBD2. The V segment lost 7 bases and the J segment 2 bases; nucleotides outside the gene matches: 8. Germline V CDR1 and CDR2: DFQATT, SNEGSKA (reference sequence). This CDR3 has 14 amino acids. The DNA for the CDR3 is TGCAGTGGATTCGGCGGGAGGCCCACAGATACGCAGTATTTT. Translation: CSGFGGRPTDTQYF.

This clonotype is a singleton in its sample. The CDR3 region has the DNA TGTGCCATCAGACTTACTAGCGGGAGGGCAGATACGCAGTATTTT. Translation: CAIRLTSGRADTQYF. The V call is TRBV10-3, the J call TRBJ2-3, with TRBD2 identical over 13 bases. V trimming: 6 bases; J trimming: 4 bases; junction bases outside the gene matches: 4. CDR3 length: 15 amino acids. Per the germline V gene, CDR1 is ENHRY and CDR2 is SYGVKD.